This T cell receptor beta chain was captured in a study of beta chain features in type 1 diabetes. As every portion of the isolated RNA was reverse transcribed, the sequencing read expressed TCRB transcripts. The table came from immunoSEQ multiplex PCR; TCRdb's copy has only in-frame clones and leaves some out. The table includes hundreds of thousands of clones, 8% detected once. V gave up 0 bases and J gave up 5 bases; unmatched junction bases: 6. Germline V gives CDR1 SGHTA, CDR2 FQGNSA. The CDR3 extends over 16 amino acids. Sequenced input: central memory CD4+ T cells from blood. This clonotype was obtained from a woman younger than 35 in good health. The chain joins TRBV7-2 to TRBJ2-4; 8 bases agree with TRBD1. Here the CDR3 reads CASSLAFGTGQNIQYF. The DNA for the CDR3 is TGTGCCAGCAGCTTAGCTTTTGGGACAGGACAAAACATTCAGTACTTC.